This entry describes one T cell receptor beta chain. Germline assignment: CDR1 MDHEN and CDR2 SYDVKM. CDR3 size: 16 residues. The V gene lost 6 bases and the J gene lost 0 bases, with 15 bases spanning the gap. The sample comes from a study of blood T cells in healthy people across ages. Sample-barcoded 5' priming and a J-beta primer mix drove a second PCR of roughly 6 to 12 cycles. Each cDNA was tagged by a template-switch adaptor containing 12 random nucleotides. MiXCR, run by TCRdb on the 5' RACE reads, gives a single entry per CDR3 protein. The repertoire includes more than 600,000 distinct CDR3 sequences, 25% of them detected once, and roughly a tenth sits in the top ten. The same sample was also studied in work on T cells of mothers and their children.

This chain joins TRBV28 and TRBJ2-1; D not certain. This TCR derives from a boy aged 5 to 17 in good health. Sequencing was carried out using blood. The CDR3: CASRLRAPGSYNEQFF. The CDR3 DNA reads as TGTGCCAGCAGGCTCCGAGCACCCGGCTCCTACAATGAGCAGTTCTTC. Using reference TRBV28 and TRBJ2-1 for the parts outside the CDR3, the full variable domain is DVKVTQSSRYLVKRTGEKVFLECVQDMDHENMFWYRQDPGLGLRLIYFSYDVKMKEKGDIPEGYSVSREKKERFSLILESASTNQTSMYLCASRLRAPGSYNEQFFGPGTRLTVL.